A selection of T cell receptor beta chains follows, all from one sample in a study of T cell responses to AZD1222 COVID-19 vaccine. TCRdb's copy holds only in-frame clones and misses some; the assay was immunoSEQ multiplex PCR. Here the sample spans more than 100,000 clones, around 82% being singletons. Source: peripheral blood, taken on day 0 of AZD1222 vaccination. The receptor source for this set is an adult in good health. Each CDR3 is given with its conserved first and last residue.

J	V	CDR3
TRBJ1-1	TRBV7-9	CASGNTEAFF
TRBJ1-2	TRBV6-6	CASSTPPSGYTF
TRBJ1-1	TRBV27	CASSLGRNTEAFF
TRBJ2-7	TRBV30	CACDEPTGYSYEQYF
TRBJ2-7	TRBV19	CASSPSRGQTYEQYF
TRBJ1-2	TRBV7-3	CASSPAGNYGYTF
TRBJ1-1	TRBV5-5	CASTWGRGNTEAFF
TRBJ1-4	TRBV12-3/TRBV12-4	CASGKTEKLFF
TRBJ2-1	TRBV4-2	CASSQRTSGGAGEQFF
TRBJ2-2	TRBV7-3	CASSNQGGTGELFF
TRBJ1-5	TRBV18	CASSPAGGANQPQHF
TRBJ1-1	TRBV15	CATSRDQGVRYTEAFF
TRBJ1-2	TRBV9	CASSAEGATRSYTF
TRBJ2-2	TRBV24-1	CATSGSNTGELFF
TRBJ2-7	TRBV11-2	CASSLQGYEQYF
TRBJ2-3	TRBV28	CASSLDSSSTDTQYF
TRBJ1-5	TRBV19	CASSNPAGAQHF
TRBJ1-4	TRBV13	CASSTRATTNEKLFF
TRBJ1-4	TRBV29-1	CSVEGRRGNEKLFF
TRBJ1-5	TRBV7-3	CASSLQGNQPQHF
TRBJ1-1	TRBV5-1	CASSLPPRGDTEAFF
TRBJ1-5	TRBV28	CASSLIGIYSNQPQHF
TRBJ1-1	TRBV7-9	CASSSDSGGTEAFF
TRBJ2-7	TRBV28	CASSTPVLAGEQYF
TRBJ2-3	TRBV4-3	CASSHVPWTLVAGASDTQYF
TRBJ1-6	TRBV5-6	CASSLGSTNSPLHF
TRBJ1-1	TRBV19	CASSAGQGVSRAFF
TRBJ2-1	TRBV5-5	CASSLIDEQFF
TRBJ1-2	TRBV11-1	CASSLRGGLGYTF
TRBJ2-1	TRBV9	CASSQGGDNEQFF
TRBJ1-2	TRBV3-1/TRBV3-2	CASSRIPGDYGYTF
TRBJ1-2	TRBV28	CASSFGSYYGYTF
TRBJ2-7	TRBV19	CASSISGTFYEQYF
TRBJ2-1	TRBV19	CASSIDSYNEQFF
TRBJ1-3	TRBV12-3/TRBV12-4	CASSPRDTIYF
TRBJ1-1	TRBV30	CAWRRLGGPNTEAFF
TRBJ2-3	TRBV4-2	CASSQGGGVTDTQYF
TRBJ1-5	TRBV19	CASSTGTTKYSNQPQHF
TRBJ1-2	TRBV28	CASSLSNYGYTF
TRBJ2-2	TRBV28	CASTYLQVGNTGELFF
TRBJ1-5	TRBV15	CATSRDRSGHQPQHF
TRBJ1-1	TRBV7-9	CASSLARPDPGAFF
TRBJ2-7	TRBV4-1	CASSQELGGSYEQYF
TRBJ2-7	TRBV18	CASSNGVVEEQYF
TRBJ2-5	TRBV4-1	CASSQDKRLAGQKETQYF
TRBJ2-7	TRBV10-3	CAISREFEQYF
TRBJ2-3	TRBV7-2	CASSSDGSSTDTQYF